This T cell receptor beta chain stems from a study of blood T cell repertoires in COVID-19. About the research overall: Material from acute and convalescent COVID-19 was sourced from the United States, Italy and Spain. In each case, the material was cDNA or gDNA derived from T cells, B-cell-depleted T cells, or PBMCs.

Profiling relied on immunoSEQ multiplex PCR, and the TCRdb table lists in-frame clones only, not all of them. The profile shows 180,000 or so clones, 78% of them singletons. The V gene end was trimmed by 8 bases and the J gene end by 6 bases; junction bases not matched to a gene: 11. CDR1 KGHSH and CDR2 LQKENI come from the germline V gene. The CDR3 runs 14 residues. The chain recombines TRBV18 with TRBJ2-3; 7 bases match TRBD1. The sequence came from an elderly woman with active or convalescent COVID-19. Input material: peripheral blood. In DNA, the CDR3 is TGTGCCAGCCACGGACAGGTGCGACGGGATACGCAGTATTTT. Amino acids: CASHGQVRRDTQYF.